Included here is one T cell receptor beta chain sequence, with context. CDR1 is SNHLY and CDR2 is FYNNEI in the germline V gene. The V segment lost 7 bases and the J segment 3 bases; nucleotides outside the gene matches: 2. CDR3 length: 13 residues. This sample is part of a study of identical twins' blood T cells. From the 5' RACE reads, TCRdb called clonotypes with MiXCR, one entry per CDR3 protein. The data hold 350,000 to 400,000 distinct CDR3 sequences, with roughly 28% observed a single time. The sample was PBMCs. The clonotype originates from a woman between 18 and 49 years old in good health. This sequence joins TRBV2 and TRBJ1-5; 8 positions agree with TRBD1. Here the CDR3 reads CASKQGVNQPQHF. The CDR3 DNA is TGTGCCAGCAAACAGGGGGTCAATCAGCCCCAGCATTTT.